What follows is one T cell receptor beta chain and its context. Its specificity is not known. This specimen belongs to a study of OX40 agonist ivuxolimab in advanced cancers. General study findings and limits: At doses 0.1 to 3.0 mg/kg, CD4+ and CD8+ clones expanded. In CD8+ T cells, expanded clones were on average more numerous than in CD4+.

V lost 4 bases to trimming and J lost 4 bases; unmatched junction nucleotides: 2. The CDR3 length is 14 residues. Germline V gene sequence: CDR1 SGDLS, CDR2 YYNGEE. Autoimmune disease history or systemic immunosuppression excluded patients. This table comes from immunoSEQ multiplex PCR, and its TCRdb copy is limited to in-frame clones, with some not included. Of 40,000 to 55,000 clones in the sample, 91% were seen once. The input for sequencing was CD4+ or CD8+ T cells sorted from blood, taken in a trial of the OX40 agonist ivuxolimab. This rearrangement joins TRBV9 to TRBJ1-5, with 10 nucleotides matching TRBD1. The TCR originated in an adult with an advanced solid tumor such as melanoma, head and neck, liver or kidney cancer. The CDR3 loop is CASSKDRGNQPQHF. The CDR3 coding sequence is TGTGCCAGCAGCAAGGACAGGGGGAATCAGCCCCAGCATTTT.